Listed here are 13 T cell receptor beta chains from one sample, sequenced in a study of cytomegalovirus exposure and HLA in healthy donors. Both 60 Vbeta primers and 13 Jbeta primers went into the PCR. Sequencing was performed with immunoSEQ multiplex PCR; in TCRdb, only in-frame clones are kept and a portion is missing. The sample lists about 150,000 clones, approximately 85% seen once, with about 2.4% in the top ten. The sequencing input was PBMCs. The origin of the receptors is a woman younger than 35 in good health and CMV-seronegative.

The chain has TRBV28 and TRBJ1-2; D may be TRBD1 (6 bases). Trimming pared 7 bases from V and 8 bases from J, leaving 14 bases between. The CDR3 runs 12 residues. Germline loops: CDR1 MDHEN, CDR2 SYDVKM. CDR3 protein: CASKTGLVGYTF. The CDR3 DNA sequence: TGTGCCAGCAAAACAGGGTTGGTCGGCTACACCTTC.

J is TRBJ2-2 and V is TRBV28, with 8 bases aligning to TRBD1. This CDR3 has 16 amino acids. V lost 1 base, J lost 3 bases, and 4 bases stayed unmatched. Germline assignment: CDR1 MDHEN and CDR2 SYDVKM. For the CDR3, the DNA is TGTGCCAGCAGTTTATCAGTACAGGGGGACACCGGGGAGCTGTTTTTT. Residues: CASSLSVQGDTGELFF.

CDR3 bases: TGTGCCAGCAGTCCCCACCAGGAGGGAGGATATGGCTACACCTTC. Amino acid sequence: CASSPHQEGGYGYTF. The V call is TRBV6-6, the J call TRBJ1-2, with no clear D. Per the germline V gene, CDR1 is MNHNY and CDR2 is SVGAGI (reference sequence). CDR3 length: 15 amino acids. The ends were cut back, 5 bases at V and 5 bases at J, with 18 bases in the middle.

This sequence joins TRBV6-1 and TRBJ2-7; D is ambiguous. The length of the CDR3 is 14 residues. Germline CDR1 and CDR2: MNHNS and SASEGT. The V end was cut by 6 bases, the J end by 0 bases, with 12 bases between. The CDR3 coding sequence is TGTGCCAGCAGCCCCATTAGGAGCTCCTACGAGCAGTACTTC. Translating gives CASSPIRSSYEQYF.

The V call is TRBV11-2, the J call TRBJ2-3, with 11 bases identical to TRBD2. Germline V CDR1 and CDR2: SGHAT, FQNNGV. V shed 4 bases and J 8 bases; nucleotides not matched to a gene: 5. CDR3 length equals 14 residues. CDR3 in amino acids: CASSSGTSGGTQYF. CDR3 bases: TGTGCCAGCAGCTCCGGGACTAGCGGTGGTACGCAGTATTTT.

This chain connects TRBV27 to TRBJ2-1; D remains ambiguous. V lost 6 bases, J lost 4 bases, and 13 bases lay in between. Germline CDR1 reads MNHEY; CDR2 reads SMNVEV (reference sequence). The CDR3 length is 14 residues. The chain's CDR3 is CASSRLPSYNEQFF. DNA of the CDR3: TGTGCCAGCAGCCGTCTCCCCTCGTACAATGAGCAGTTCTTC.

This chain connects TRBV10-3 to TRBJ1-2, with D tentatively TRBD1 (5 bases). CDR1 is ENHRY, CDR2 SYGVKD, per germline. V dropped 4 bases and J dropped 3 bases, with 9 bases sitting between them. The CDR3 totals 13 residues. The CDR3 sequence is CAISGQIYYGYTF. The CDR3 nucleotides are TGTGCCATCAGTGGACAGATTTACTATGGCTACACCTTC.

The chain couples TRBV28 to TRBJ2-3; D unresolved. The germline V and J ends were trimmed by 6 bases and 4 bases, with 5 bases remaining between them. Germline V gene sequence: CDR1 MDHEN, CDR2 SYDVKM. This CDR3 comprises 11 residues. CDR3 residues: CASRTSDTQYF. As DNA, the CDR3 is TGTGCCAGCAGAACATCAGATACGCAGTATTTT.

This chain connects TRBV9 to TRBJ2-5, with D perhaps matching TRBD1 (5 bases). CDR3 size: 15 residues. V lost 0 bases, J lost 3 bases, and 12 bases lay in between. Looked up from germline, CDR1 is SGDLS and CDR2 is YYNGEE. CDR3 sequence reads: CASSVGTGAKETQYF. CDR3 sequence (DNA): TGTGCCAGCAGCGTAGGAACAGGAGCTAAAGAGACCCAGTACTTC.

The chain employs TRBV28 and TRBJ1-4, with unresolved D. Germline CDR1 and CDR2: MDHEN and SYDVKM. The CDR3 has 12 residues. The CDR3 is CASSLTNEKLFF. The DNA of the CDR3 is TGTGCTTCTAGCCTAACTAATGAAAAACTGTTTTTT.

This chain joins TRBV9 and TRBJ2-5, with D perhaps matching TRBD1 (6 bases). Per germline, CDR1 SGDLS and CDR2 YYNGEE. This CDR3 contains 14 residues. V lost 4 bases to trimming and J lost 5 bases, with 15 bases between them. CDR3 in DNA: TGTGCCAGCAGCTCCCAGACAGGCGGTGAGACCCAGTACTTC. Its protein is CASSSQTGGETQYF.

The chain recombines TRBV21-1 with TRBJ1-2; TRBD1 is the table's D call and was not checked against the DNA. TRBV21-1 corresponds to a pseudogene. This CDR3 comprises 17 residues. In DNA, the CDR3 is TGTGCCAGCAGCAACCTGACAGGGAGAAAAGCTAACTATGGCTACACCTTC. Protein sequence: CASSNLTGRKANYGYTF.

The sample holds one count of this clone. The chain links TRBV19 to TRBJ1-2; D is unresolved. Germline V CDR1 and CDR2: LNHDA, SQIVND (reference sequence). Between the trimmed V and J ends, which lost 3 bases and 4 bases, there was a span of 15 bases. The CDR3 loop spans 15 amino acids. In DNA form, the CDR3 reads TGTGCCAGTAGTATTCTTCGGGGAATTTCCTATGGCTACACCTTC. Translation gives CASSILRGISYGYTF.